This T cell receptor beta chain was sequenced for a study of T cell responses to AZD1222 COVID-19 vaccine. CDR1 and CDR2 from the germline V gene are LNHDA and SQIVND (reference sequence). V lost 6 bases and J 8 bases, leaving 16 bases between the germline ends. This CDR3 contains 13 residues. Study observations and caveats: Reportedly, close to half of spike-specific TCRs are directed against unmutated variant regions.

Method: immunoSEQ multiplex PCR; TCRdb's copy keeps in-frame clones and lacks some. The sample contains about 110,000 clones, nearly 90% of which appear only once. On this clone itself: Its antigen is unknown.

The rearrangement joins TRBV19 to TRBJ1-2; possibly TRBD1 for D (6 bases). The clonotype comes from an adult who received the AZD1222 COVID-19 vaccine. The starting material was peripheral blood, obtained 28 days after the second AZD1222 dose. CDR3 nucleotide sequence: TGTGCCAGTAGCTACGGGACATCTGGAGGCTACACCTTC. Translated, it gives CASSYGTSGGYTF.